The entry that follows covers one T cell receptor beta chain sequence. Antigen: not known. This entry comes from a study of CD8 T cells in Susac syndrome. Overall study: Each patient with Susac syndrome, at the time of blood draw, was therapy-naive, on corticosteroids, or on intravenous immunoglobulin alone. The study's findings and limits: Clonal expansion was not seen in any Susac syndrome CD4+ T cell repertoire.

RNA, at roughly 0.45 to 1 ug, was reverse transcribed with random hexamers. Each CDR3 protein gets one entry after TCRdb re-called the immunoSEQ multiplex PCR reads with MiXCR. The profile shows around 170,000 distinct CDR3 sequences, approximately 95% of them singletons. The recently defined diagnostic criteria for definite or probable disease were met by the Susac syndrome patients. Bulk CD8+ and CD4+ cells came from magnetic negative isolation; CD8+ TEMRA by FACS. Per the germline V gene, CDR1 is DFQATT and CDR2 is SNEGSKA (reference sequence). Trimming cost V 3 bases and J 5 bases, with 11 bases left between them. This CDR3 spans 13 amino acids.

This chain uses TRBV20-1 with TRBJ2-4; D is uncertain. The receptor was derived from a human donor with Susac syndrome. The sequenced sample consisted of CD4+ T cells from PBMCs. Written as DNA, the CDR3 is TGCAGTGCTAGGCCCGGATTCGAAAACATTCAGTACTTC. Translating it yields CSARPGFENIQYF.